The entry below gives a single TCR beta chain sequence along with its context. The CDR3 loop spans 11 amino acids. V lost 8 bases, J lost 7 bases, and 9 bases lay in between. As originally analysed: Researchers report that nucleated cell counts were estimated from reference gene primer amplification. Profiled with immunoSEQ multiplex PCR; TCRdb holds only in-frame clones, not every one. That table furnishes V, J and clone size, whereas the DNA furnished D and trimming. This sample yields about 270,000 clones, of which roughly 90% are seen a single time; 12% belongs to the top ten. Enrolment of Seattle patients took place during active infection, and they were followed longitudinally. This sample is part of a study of blood T cell repertoires in COVID-19. Study-level background: T cells, B-cell-depleted T cells, or PBMCs provided the cDNA or gDNA that served as material.

V and J are TRBV12-3 or TRBV12-4 and TRBJ2-1, with D perhaps TRBD2 (5 bases). The specimen sequenced was peripheral blood. The TCR was taken from a woman in her 30s with COVID-19, enrolled during active disease. The CDR3 protein is CASGGLNEQFF. The CDR3 coding sequence is TGTGCCAGCGGAGGACTTAATGAGCAGTTCTTC.